The entry below gives a single TCR beta chain sequence along with its context. The antigen it binds to is not known. Base qualities were left out, and no much larger clone turns up one base away. Following the manufacturer's recommendations, the immunoSEQ kit was used to generate TCR beta libraries from genomic DNA. For library preparation, a first multiplex PCR was performed with proprietary primers, followed by a second PCR in which unique barcodes were added, and bead cleanups were performed after each round. A positive control reaction and a negative control reaction, both provided in the kit, were run with every batch of samples. The final libraries were assessed on an Agilent 4200 TapeStation D1000 ScreenTape, pooled by volume, and quantified by qPCR. Sequencing was performed on an Illumina NextSeq500 using a MidOutput 150-cycle cartridge, with 156 Read1 cycles, 15 Index1 cycles, and the kit custom primers. The pooled library was loaded at approximately 1 pM with a 20% PhiX control spike-in. Regarding the original processing steps: Vendor-processed data were analyzed in R, with a clonotype defined as all T cells sharing the same CDR3 nucleotide sequence. In the clone abundance analyses, frequencies were normalized to the 10,000 most abundant clones in each sample. Public T cell clones, averaging fewer than five per sample, were removed before analysis. Tumor-enriched and baseline blood-enriched clonotypes were defined by at least a 32-fold difference in abundance between compartments. A beta-binomial differential abundance model was used to identify clonotypes that were expanded or contracted between blood time points. Similarity between tumor and blood repertoires was quantified using the Baroni-Urbani and Buser coefficient, and groups were compared with two-tailed Wilcoxon tests in R. The table comes from immuneACCESS by way of TCRdb, which keeps in-frame sequences with V and J called. Part of the clones is missing from these tables; in studies checked, under half for an unresolved V gene and the rest for unknown reasons. V and J calls and clone size are as listed in that table; D and trimming were resolved from the DNA. The table for this sample lists fewer than 30,000 clones; over 70% of them were counted only once. The ten largest account for approximately 30% of the sample.

This entry belongs to a study of radiation and T cells in renal cell carcinoma (dated by TCRdb to 2020 to 2022). Notes on the research overall: The samples were obtained from a clinical trial, where primary renal cell carcinomas were treated with 15 Gy stereotactic body radiation therapy and then removed by nephrectomy 4 weeks afterward. In total, fewer than 55 samples underwent TCR beta sequencing: about 25 tumors plus 27 peripheral blood samples. A total of roughly 4 million unique CDR3 nucleotide sequences, encoding 2.8 million or so unique CDR3 amino acid sequences, were found across all 50 or so samples.

Taken with the paper, the label for time point translates to: blood 2 weeks post-SBRT. In the paper's terms, the treatment or condition label means: 15 Gy SBRT to primary tumor, nephrectomy 4 weeks later. To track tumor-enriched clonotypes, serial peripheral blood was sampled from radiation-treated patients at baseline and at 2 weeks and 4 weeks after SBRT. Every patient had renal cell carcinoma of clear cell pathology. The QIAamp DNA Blood Mini Kit (Qiagen) was used to prepare genomic DNA for TCR sequencing. Only samples passing all quality control checks were included in the analyses. Study-level results and caveats: Because pretreatment tumor biopsies were not available, the study could not determine whether clonotypes were already present within the tumor at baseline. In blood, the top tumor clonotypes increased from baseline to 2 weeks after radiation and then shrank by 4 weeks, which suggests a temporary expansion of tumor-resident clones. Effects of radiation dose or scheduling on the TCR repertoire could not be addressed with the single-armed trial design. Tracking of blood repertoire dynamics stopped at about 27 days after treatment, with no follow-up past that point.

The germline ends are 7 bases apart after V is trimmed by 1 base and J by 6 bases. Via the germline V gene, CDR1 is KGHSH and CDR2 LQKENI. The CDR3 goes from the cysteine to the phenylalanine over 12 residues. Of the read, only the CDR3 DNA is kept; its 36 bases are in frame from base 1. This receptor was identified in a man between 60 and 70 years old with renal cell carcinoma. Here the sequenced sample was blood, taken from a patient whose treatment included radiotherapy and nephrectomy. The chain is encoded by TRBV18 joined to TRBJ2-7; the D gene is possibly TRBD1 or TRBD2, each agreeing over 5 bases. CDR3 protein: CASSPRGVEQYF. The sequenced DNA: TGTGCCAGCTCACCACGAGGGGTCGAGCAGTACTTC.